This note documents a single T cell receptor beta chain sequence. Its antigen is not yet known. Base qualities were left out, and no much larger clone turns up one base away. This sample is drawn from a study of blood T cell repertoires in COVID-19 (TCRdb year 2020). The study in broad terms: Samples from collaborators originated in the United States, Italy and Spain and spanned both the acute and convalescent phases of COVID-19. Deeply sampled blood TCRbeta repertoires from subjects exposed to, actively infected with, or recovered from COVID-19 were included in the dataset. The sample metadata nearly always contained a de-identified subject ID, COVID-19 status, age in years and sex. The prospective study material was composed of cDNA or gDNA derived from T cells, B-cell-depleted T cells, or PBMCs. A freely available public database, intended as a resource for researchers studying the immune response to SARS-CoV-2, is where the repertoires were released. Where available, HLA class I and class II types were taken from metadata supplied by the sample provider and were not determined by assay-based typing. Samples came from the ongoing ImmuneRACE study (first 160 participants) plus 1,254 subjects from 6 global collaborators.

Each collaborating institution followed its own protocols to collect whole blood in K2EDTA tubes. For TCRbeta analysis, collaborators shipped samples as frozen whole blood, isolated PBMCs, or DNA extracted from either of those sample types. Compared with germline, V lacks 2 bases and J lacks 4 bases; bases without a gene match: 2. According to the germline V gene, CDR1 reads MDHEN and CDR2 reads SYDVKM. The CDR3 contains 15 residues, cysteine and phenylalanine counted. Only the CDR3 part of the read is kept: 45 bases, read in frame from the first base. The paper's findings and limits, for the study overall: Clinical and demographic metadata were provided uncurated, with the amount varying by source and participant.

TCRbeta CDR3 regions were amplified from genomic DNA using the immunoSEQ Assay, a bias-controlled multiplex PCR. On the study's bioinformatics: The number of nucleated cells in each sample was estimated from the amplification of reference gene primers within the assay. Sequence reads were collapsed and filtered to measure the absolute abundance of every unique TCRbeta CDR3 rearrangement. Productive Simpson clonality was computed per sample as the square root of Simpson's diversity index over productive rearrangements. Imported from immuneACCESS, the table was reduced by TCRdb to in-frame sequences with V and J called. These copies leave out some clones; in studies compared against another copy, an unresolved V gene accounts for under half, and the cause of the remainder is not known. V and J calls and clone size come straight from that table; D and trimming were deduced from the DNA. In all, the sample holds 250,000 to 400,000 clones, and roughly 84% of those were seen once. The ten largest account for 1% of the sample.

This receptor was taken from a man in his forties or fifties with active or convalescent COVID-19. Sequenced sample: peripheral blood. This receptor chain uses TRBV28 and TRBJ2-2, and TRBD2 matches 9 of the central bases. In nucleotides, the sequence is TGTGCCAGCAGTTTAGCGGGAGGGGGCACCGGGGAGCTGTTTTTT. This is translated as CASSLAGGGTGELFF.